The next 27 T cell receptor beta chains were all read from a single sample in a study of control samples from healthy donors and cancer patients. Produced via immunoSEQ multiplex PCR; TCRdb's table is partial and in-frame only. The table lists some 120,000 clones, about 93% of them singletons, with about 1.5% in the top ten. The sample taken for sequencing was PBMCs. The receptors stem from a man between 50 and 59 years old with head and neck cancer.

This CDR3 is CASSLAGTAMAEAFF. The CDR3 nucleotides are TGTGCCAGCAGCTTAGCCGGGACAGCGATGGCTGAAGCTTTCTTT. The V gene is TRBV7-9, the J gene TRBJ1-1, with TRBD1 matching over 7 bases. CDR3 size: 15 residues. Germline V lookup: CDR1 SEHNR, CDR2 FQNEAQ (reference sequence). Losses at the gene ends were 0 bases for V and 6 bases for J; bases not matched to a gene: 7.

This clone was detected only once. This chain connects TRBV6-2 or TRBV6-3 to TRBJ2-7; TRBD1 matches at 9 bases. This CDR3 comprises 14 residues. The ends lost 5 bases at V and 2 bases at J; junction bases unmatched: 4. Germline V CDR1 and CDR2: MNHEY, SVGEGT. CDR3 DNA: TGTGCCAGCAGTCGTCGACAGGGGGCCTACGAGCAGTACTTC. It is translated as CASSRRQGAYEQYF.

The chain couples TRBV18 to TRBJ2-3; D may match TRBD1 or TRBD2 (5 bases each). Trimming removed 3 bases at V and 5 bases at J, with 12 bases between. The CDR3 has 14 residues. Germline V gene sequence: CDR1 KGHSH, CDR2 LQKENI. The CDR3 bases are TGTGCCAGCTCACCGGCCTATGGGGGAGATACGCAGTATTTT. Protein sequence: CASSPAYGGDTQYF.

About this clone itself: This CDR3 is also generated by other DNA sequences in the sample. The rearrangement links TRBV6-5 to TRBJ2-7; D unresolved. This CDR3 is 11 amino acids long. In germline, CDR1 is MNHEY, CDR2 SVGAGI. Trimming removed 8 bases from V and 0 bases from J, with 5 bases in between. The CDR3 DNA is TGTGCCAGCTCAACCTCCTACGAGCAGTACTTC. Its protein is CASSTSYEQYF.

The chain links TRBV7-2 to TRBJ2-1, with TRBD2 identical over 10 bases. The germline V gene encodes CDR1 SGHTA and CDR2 FQGNSA. The junction had 8 bases not matched to a gene; V was cut back by 4 bases and J by 8 bases. CDR3 size: 15 residues. CDR3 DNA: TGTGCCAGCAGCTCAGCGGGGGGGCCTTTCGATGAGCAGTTCTTC. Translated: CASSSAGGPFDEQFF.

The V gene is TRBV4-3, the J gene TRBJ1-4, with D uncertain. V shed 3 bases and J shed 0 bases, with 8 bases lying between them. Germline loops: CDR1 LGHNA, CDR2 YSLEER. The CDR3 sequence is 15 residues long. The chain's CDR3 is CASSQPGTTNEKLFF. CDR3 in DNA: TGCGCCAGCAGCCAGCCCGGGACAACTAATGAAAAACTGTTTTTT.

This clone was observed a handful of times. The chain links TRBV2 to TRBJ1-5; D unresolved. V was trimmed by 4 bases and J by 5 bases, leaving 9 bases between them. This CDR3 region has 13 residues. Germline V lookup: CDR1 SNHLY, CDR2 FYNNEI. CDR3 sequence reads: CASSVQWDQPQHF. As DNA, the CDR3 is TGTGCCAGCAGTGTACAGTGGGATCAGCCCCAGCATTTT.

V and J are TRBV30 and TRBJ2-3, with 8 bases matching TRBD2. Germline V gene data show CDR1 as GTSNPN and CDR2 as SVGIG (reference sequence). J gave up 3 bases and V 3 bases, and 5 bases lay outside the gene matches. The CDR3 runs to 14 residues. The CDR3 DNA reads TGTGCCTGGAGGCGGGGGGTGGATACAGATACGCAGTATTTT. This gives the protein CAWRRGVDTDTQYF. Filled out from reference TRBV30 and TRBJ2-3, the complete variable domain reads SQTIHQWPATLVQPVGSPLSLECTVEGTSNPNLYWYRQAAGRGLQLLFYSVGIGQISSEVPQNLSASRPQDRQFILSSKKLLLSDSGFYLCAWRRGVDTDTQYFGPGTRLTVL.

This chain connects TRBV28 to TRBJ1-3, with D possibly matching TRBD1 (5 bases). V lost 2 bases, J lost 4 bases, and 12 bases lay in between. The CDR3 has 15 residues. Germline-derived CDR1 and CDR2 are MDHEN and SYDVKM. The CDR3 sequence is CASSLEAGVGNTIYF. CDR3 sequence (DNA): TGTGCCAGCAGTTTAGAAGCGGGGGTGGGAAACACCATATATTTT. Full variable domain (remainder filled in from reference TRBV28 and TRBJ1-3): DVKVTQSSRYLVKRTGEKVFLECVQDMDHENMFWYRQDPGLGLRLIYFSYDVKMKEKGDIPEGYSVSREKKERFSLILESASTNQTSMYLCASSLEAGVGNTIYFGEGSWLTVV.

The chain uses TRBV10-1 and TRBJ2-1; 11 bases are shared with TRBD2. Germline-derived CDR1 and CDR2 are WNHNN and SYGVQD (reference sequence). Germline trimming cut 5 bases from V and 4 bases from J; bases unmatched to any gene: 7. The CDR3 is 16 amino acids. The CDR3 region has the DNA TGCGCCAGCAGTAGGCCTAGCGGGGGGCTTTACAATGAGCAGTTCTTC. Translation gives CASSRPSGGLYNEQFF.

The chain has TRBV15 and TRBJ2-1, with 9 bases lining up with TRBD2. CDR3 length: 15 amino acids. V shed 5 bases and J 8 bases; nucleotides not matched to a gene: 10. Germline V gives CDR1 LNHNV, CDR2 YYDKDF (reference sequence). The CDR3 protein is CATSRLGGGADEQFF. The DNA for the CDR3 is TGTGCCACCAGCCGCTTGGGCGGGGGGGCCGATGAGCAGTTCTTC.

The V and J genes are TRBV9 and TRBJ1-1; no definite D call. The V gene's germline CDR1 is SGDLS and CDR2 YYNGEE. CDR3 length: 15 residues. V was pared by 6 bases and J by 2 bases, with 17 bases between. CDR3 sequence: CASNPQKQLNTEAFF. CDR3 nucleotides: TGTGCCAGCAACCCACAGAAGCAGTTAAACACTGAAGCTTTCTTT.

The gene calls are TRBV7-2 and TRBJ1-2, with 9 bases identical to TRBD1. CDR3 length: 16 amino acids. Looked up from germline, CDR1 is SGHTA and CDR2 is FQGNSA. V was clipped by 0 bases and J by 8 bases; unmatched bases: 10. CDR3 protein: CASSLAGQGGGGGYTF. CDR3 nucleotides: TGTGCCAGCAGCTTAGCGGGACAGGGAGGGGGGGGAGGCTACACCTTC.

This clone was counted a single time. The chain joins TRBV4-1 to TRBJ2-5, with D maybe TRBD2 (6 bases). Germline lookup yields CDR1 MGHRA and CDR2 YSYEKL. The CDR3 is 15 amino acids. Trimming took off 0 bases at V and 2 bases at J, with 10 bases between the two ends. The DNA for the CDR3 is TGCGCCAGCAGCCAAGACGGAGGACTACAAGAGACCCAGTACTTC. This sequence encodes CASSQDGGLQETQYF.

The V and J genes are TRBV10-3 and TRBJ2-5; weak D call: TRBD1 (5 bases). The CDR3 has 16 residues. Germline CDR1 ENHRY, CDR2 SYGVKD. Trimming took off 0 bases at V and 0 bases at J, with 11 bases between the two ends. The CDR3 is CAISESGLPDQETQYF. DNA for the CDR3: TGTGCCATCAGTGAGTCGGGGCTACCCGACCAAGAGACCCAGTACTTC.

The chain uses TRBV2 and TRBJ1-5; D possibly corresponds to TRBD1 (6 bases). Per the germline V gene, CDR1 is SNHLY and CDR2 is FYNNEI. This CDR3 is 12 amino acids long. V lost 7 bases and J 4 bases, leaving 8 bases between the germline ends. This chain's CDR3 is CASNQGNQPQHF. CDR3 bases: TGTGCCAGCAATCAGGGGAATCAGCCCCAGCATTTT.

The V call is TRBV5-5, the J call TRBJ2-3; 7 positions agree with TRBD1. Germline V gene data show CDR1 as SGHKS and CDR2 as YYEKEE (reference sequence). Unmatched junction bases numbered 2, after V lost 4 bases and J lost 0 bases. The CDR3 runs to 14 residues. CDR3 amino acids: CASSRGQSTDTQYF. The CDR3 DNA is TGTGCCAGCAGCAGGGGACAGAGCACAGATACGCAGTATTTT.

V and J are TRBV25-1 and TRBJ1-1, with TRBD1 matching 11 bases. The CDR3 has 15 residues. CDR1 and CDR2 from the germline V gene are MGHDK and SYGVNS. Trimming cost V 6 bases and J 4 bases; bases outside gene matches: 7. The CDR3 sequence is CASSDPGTGGTEAFF. Written as DNA, the CDR3 is TGTGCCAGCAGCGACCCCGGGACAGGGGGCACTGAAGCTTTCTTT.

The V gene is TRBV7-2, the J gene TRBJ1-4; 8 nucleotides agree with TRBD1. V shed 3 bases, J shed 10 bases, and the junction held 4 bases outside the gene matches. CDR3 length equals 13 residues. The V gene's germline CDR1 is SGHTA and CDR2 FQGNSA. The CDR3 sequence: CASSLDRVGKLFF. CDR3 nucleotide sequence: TGTGCCAGCAGCTTGGACAGGGTTGGAAAACTGTTTTTT. Drawing the rest from reference TRBV7-2 and TRBJ1-4, the complete variable domain is GAGVSQSPSNKVTEKGKDVELRCDPISGHTALYWYRQSLGQGLEFLIYFQGNSAPDKSGLPSDRFSAERTGGSVSTLTIQRTQQEDSAVYLCASSLDRVGKLFFGSGTQLSVL.

The chain carries TRBV6-2 or TRBV6-3 and TRBJ2-7; D may be TRBD1 (6 bases). V was cut by 6 bases and J by 9 bases, with 12 bases left in between. This CDR3 has 11 residues. CDR1 MNHEY and CDR2 SVGEGT come from the germline V gene. This CDR3 reads CASSRDIGQYF. The CDR3 DNA sequence: TGTGCCAGCAGCCGGGACATAGGGCAGTACTTC.

J is TRBJ2-5 and V is TRBV4-1, with TRBD1 identical over 7 bases. Trimming took 1 base from V and 7 from J; bases not matched to a gene: 9. The CDR3 contains 15 residues. The germline gives CDR1 MGHRA, CDR2 YSYEKL. The DNA for the CDR3 is TGCGCCAGCAGCCAAGCTCCACAGGGGCAGGCGACCCAGTACTTC. Protein: CASSQAPQGQATQYF.

This chain links TRBV6-1 with TRBJ2-3; D is ambiguous. The CDR3 contains 15 residues. Germline V gene lookup returns CDR1 MNHNS and CDR2 SASEGT. The ends were cut back, 3 bases at V and 2 bases at J, with 12 bases in the middle. The CDR3 DNA is TGTGCCAGCAGTGATCCGGGCCCCTACACAGATACGCAGTATTTT. Amino acids: CASSDPGPYTDTQYF.

This clone was detected only once. The chain is built from TRBV4-2 and TRBJ2-7, with TRBD1 as a possible D gene (6 bases). Germline V lookup: CDR1 LGHNA, CDR2 YNFKEQ. V dropped 1 base and J dropped 2 bases, with 9 bases sitting between them. This CDR3 has 14 amino acids. The CDR3 nucleotides are TGTGCCAGCAGCCAAGGCAGGGGCACCTACGAGCAGTACTTC. This codes for CASSQGRGTYEQYF.

CDR3 loop: CASSQDPGQAYGYTF. In nucleotides, the CDR3 is TGTGCCAGCAGCCAAGATCCCGGACAGGCCTATGGCTACACCTTC. V and J are TRBV4-2 and TRBJ1-2; 7 bases line up with TRBD1. CDR1 is LGHNA, CDR2 YNFKEQ, per germline. The CDR3 extends over 15 amino acids. The V segment lost 0 bases and the J segment 4 bases; nucleotides outside the gene matches: 5.

This chain links TRBV5-4 with TRBJ1-2; 8 nucleotides align to TRBD1. This CDR3 is 13 amino acids long. The trim removed 4 bases at V and 6 bases at J, leaving 5 bases unmatched. Germline V gene sequence: CDR1 SGHNT, CDR2 YYREEE (reference sequence). Here the CDR3 DNA reads TGTGCCAGCAGCCTGTGGACAGGGAATGGCTACACCTTC. This encodes CASSLWTGNGYTF. Using reference TRBV5-4 and TRBJ1-2 for the parts outside the CDR3, the full variable domain is ETGVTQSPTHLIKTRGQQVTLRCSSQSGHNTVSWYQQALGQGPQFIFQYYREEENGRGNFPPRFSGLQFPNYSSELNVNALELDDSALYLCASSLWTGNGYTFGSGTRLTVV.

This chain links TRBV13 with TRBJ1-4; D is possibly TRBD1 (5 bases). Trimming removed 7 bases at V and 8 bases at J, with 14 bases between. Germline CDR1 is PRHDT and CDR2 is FYEKMQ (reference sequence). The CDR3 consists of 13 residues. The CDR3 sequence is CASTTSGGEKLFF. In DNA form, the CDR3 reads TGTGCCAGCACCACGTCCGGGGGGGAAAAACTGTTTTTT.

This rearrangement joins TRBV7-8 to TRBJ2-7; D possibly corresponds to TRBD2 (7 bases). Trimming removed 5 bases from V and 1 base from J, with 18 bases in between. Germline CDR1 and CDR2: SGHVS and FQNEAQ. This CDR3 has 16 amino acids. CDR3 in DNA: TGTGCCAGCAGCATCAGGGCGGGGGCGGGTTCCTACGAGCAGTACTTC. Residues: CASSIRAGAGSYEQYF.